This TCR beta chain was obtained from a study of blood T cell repertoires in COVID-19 (dated by TCRdb to 2018 to 2020). Study-level background: Samples covering the acute and convalescent phases of COVID-19 were provided by collaborators in the United States, Italy and Spain. The material from the prospective study consisted of cDNA or gDNA derived from T cells, B-cell-depleted T cells, or PBMCs. Subjects who had been exposed to COVID-19, were actively infected with it, or had recovered from it provided the deeply sampled blood TCRbeta repertoires that made up the dataset. The repertoires were released in a freely available public database intended as a resource for research on the immune response to SARS-CoV-2. The samples were drawn from the first 160 participants of the ongoing ImmuneRACE study and from 950 to 1,500 subjects provided by 6 global collaborators. The sample metadata nearly always contained a de-identified subject ID, COVID-19 status, age in years and sex. HLA class I and class II types, where available, came from metadata supplied by the sample provider rather than from assay-based typing. Beyond this particular receptor, the publication reports: Clinical and demographic metadata were provided uncurated, with the amount varying by source and participant.

Participants in the prospective study were aged roughly 18 to 95 years, lived in under 30 United States geographic areas, and enrolled through a virtual design. To assign participants to cohorts, the prospective study relied on clinical history that participants themselves reported in a screening survey and a study questionnaire. For ImmuneRACE Cohort 3, a participant was defined as recovered based on two consecutive negative NP/OP PCR tests, clearance by a healthcare professional, or resolution of symptoms. In the prospective study, mobile phlebotomists collected whole blood, serum and a nasopharyngeal or oropharyngeal swab from each participant. Prospective study participants could optionally give additional blood draws and questionnaires over a roughly two-month period. Before DNA extraction, blood samples from the prospective study were shipped at room temperature or frozen. The germline V gene gives CDR1 as SGHVS and CDR2 as FNYEAQ. V is pruned by 3 bases and J by 0 bases, leaving 4 bases of the junction without a gene match. The CDR3 covers 18 residues, taking in both the cysteine and the phenylalanine. Only the CDR3 DNA stays, 54 bases, in frame from base 1.

Concerning this clone itself: Its antigen remains undetermined. The input lacks base qualities; no much larger clone sits a single base away.

TCRbeta CDR3 regions were amplified from genomic DNA by means of the immunoSEQ Assay, a bias-controlled multiplex PCR. The paper's data handling went like this. Nucleated cell counts per sample were estimated from amplification of reference gene primers within the assay. Sequence reads were collapsed and filtered to measure the absolute abundance of every unique TCRbeta CDR3 rearrangement. For each sample, productive Simpson clonality was calculated as the square root of Simpson's diversity index across productive rearrangements. TCRdb took this table from immuneACCESS and kept in-frame rearrangements with V and J called. Such tables lack part of the clones; where checked against another copy, unresolved V genes explain under half of the gap, and the rest is unexplained. From that table come the V and J calls and clone size; the DNA was used to work out D and trimming. A total of 240,000 or so clones appear in this sample, 86% of them only once. The ten biggest clones cover 2% to 2.5% of the sample.

The sequencing input was PBMCs or T cells enriched from blood (not recorded which). The sequence joins TRBV7-6 to TRBJ2-6; 11 bases in between match TRBD2. The sequence derives from a woman aged 50 to 65 who had recovered from COVID-19. The CDR3 reads CASSFGLAGGSGANVLTF. Read as DNA, the sequence is TGTGCCAGCAGCTTCGGCCTAGCGGGGGGCTCTGGGGCCAACGTCCTGACTTTC.